This TCR beta chain came from a study of blood T cell repertoires in COVID-19. The wider study: The United States, Italy and Spain supplied acute and convalescent COVID-19 samples.

This clone has more than one count but fewer than ten. V was shortened by 4 bases and J by 8 bases, with 9 bases between the two germline ends. Germline assignment: CDR1 DFQATT and CDR2 SNEGSKA (reference sequence). The CDR3 is 11 residues long. Under the authors' procedure: Nucleated cell counts were estimated from reference gene primer amplification. Assay: immunoSEQ multiplex PCR; the TCRdb copy retains only in-frame clones and omits some. V and J calls and clone size are those listed in that table; D and trimming were worked out from the DNA. The table lists about 340,000 clones, around 80% of them singletons.

The source is a man aged 25 to 45 with active or convalescent COVID-19. This chain links TRBV20-1 with TRBJ2-1; D unresolved. The sequenced sample consisted of peripheral blood. CDR3 amino acids: CSANYRDEQFF. The CDR3 region has the DNA TGCAGTGCTAACTATAGAGATGAGCAGTTCTTC.